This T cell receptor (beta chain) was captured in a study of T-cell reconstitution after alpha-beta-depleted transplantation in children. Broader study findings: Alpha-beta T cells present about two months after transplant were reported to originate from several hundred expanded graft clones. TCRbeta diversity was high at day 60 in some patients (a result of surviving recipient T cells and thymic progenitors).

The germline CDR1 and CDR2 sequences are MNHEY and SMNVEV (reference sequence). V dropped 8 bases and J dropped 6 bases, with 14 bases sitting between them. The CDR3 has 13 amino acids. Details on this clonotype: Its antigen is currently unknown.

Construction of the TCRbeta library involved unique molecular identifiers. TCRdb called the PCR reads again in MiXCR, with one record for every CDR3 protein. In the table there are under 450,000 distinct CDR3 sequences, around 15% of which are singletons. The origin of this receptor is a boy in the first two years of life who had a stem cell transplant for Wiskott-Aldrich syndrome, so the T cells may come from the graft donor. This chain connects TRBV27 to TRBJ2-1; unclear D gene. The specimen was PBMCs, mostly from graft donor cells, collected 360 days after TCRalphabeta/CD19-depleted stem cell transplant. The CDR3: CASAGRAFNEQFF. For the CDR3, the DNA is TGTGCCAGCGCAGGACGGGCTTTCAATGAGCAGTTCTTC.